The 22 T cell receptor beta chains below were found in one sample sequenced in a study of cytomegalovirus exposure and HLA in healthy donors. Produced via immunoSEQ multiplex PCR; TCRdb's table is partial and in-frame only. The table shows about 160,000 clones, with 75% to 90% occurring only once. Sequencing input: PBMCs. These receptors were obtained from a woman younger than 30 in good health and CMV-seronegative.

This chain links TRBV6-5 with TRBJ1-5; no clear D. The CDR3 covers 15 residues. The germline V gene encodes CDR1 MNHEY and CDR2 SVGAGI. V lost 6 bases and J 0 bases, leaving 12 bases between the germline ends. Here the CDR3 reads CASRLRVFSNQPQHF. In DNA form, the CDR3 reads TGTGCCAGCAGACTCCGGGTCTTTAGCAATCAGCCCCAGCATTTT.

The rearrangement joins TRBV6-1 to TRBJ2-3; 8 bases align to TRBD2. The V gene end was trimmed by 3 bases and the J gene end by 4 bases; junction bases not matched to a gene: 12. This CDR3 contains 17 residues. In germline, CDR1 is MNHNS, CDR2 SASEGT. The CDR3 bases are TGTGCCAGCAGTGACCACCCGGGACGGGGGGGTGCAGATACGCAGTATTTT. Protein: CASSDHPGRGGADTQYF.

The rearrangement links TRBV5-1 to TRBJ2-1; the match to TRBD2 covers 12 bases. The CDR3 loop spans 17 amino acids. V gave up 1 base and J gave up 0 bases; unmatched junction bases: 2. CDR1 SGHRS and CDR2 YFSETQ come from the germline V gene. Here the CDR3 DNA reads TGCGCCAGCAGCTTGACTAGCGGGGGGAGCTCCTACAATGAGCAGTTCTTC. Encoded protein: CASSLTSGGSSYNEQFF.

The chain uses TRBV29-1 and TRBJ2-1; D unresolved. Trimming took off 4 bases at V and 6 bases at J, with 10 bases between the two ends. This CDR3 has 12 amino acids. CDR1 is SQVTM, CDR2 ANQGSEA, per germline. In DNA form, the CDR3 reads TGCAGCGTTGGATTGGGCTTCAATGAGCAGTTCTTC. Protein sequence: CSVGLGFNEQFF.

This clone was detected once. The chain has TRBV5-4 and TRBJ2-7; possible D gene TRBD1, 7 bases. Deletions cut 2 bases from V and 6 bases from J, with 15 bases between. The V gene's germline CDR1 is SGHNT and CDR2 YYREEE (reference sequence). The CDR3 consists of 14 residues. In DNA form, the CDR3 reads TGTGCCAGCAGCTTCAGGGGGGCAAAAGGCGAGCAGTACTTC. Protein: CASSFRGAKGEQYF.

This chain links TRBV27 with TRBJ2-7; perhaps TRBD1 as D (5 bases). The CDR3 loop spans 14 amino acids. V lost 6 bases to trimming and J lost 2 bases, with 14 bases between them. In germline, CDR1 is MNHEY, CDR2 SMNVEV (reference sequence). The DNA for the CDR3 is TGTGCCAGCAGCCCTACAGGCCCTACCTACGAGCAGTACTTC. Its translation is CASSPTGPTYEQYF.

V usage is TRBV30 and J usage is TRBJ2-4, with D perhaps TRBD1 (6 bases). The CDR3 runs to 11 residues. In germline, CDR1 is GTSNPN, CDR2 SVGIG (reference sequence). V lost 3 bases to trimming and J lost 8 bases, with 8 bases between them. In DNA form, the CDR3 reads TGTGCCTGGAGAAACAGGGACATTCAGTACTTC. It codes for CAWRNRDIQYF.

This clone was recorded many times. The chain combines TRBV7-8 with TRBJ2-5; the D gene is possibly TRBD2 (5 bases). Germline CDR1 reads SGHVS; CDR2 reads FQNEAQ. Trimming removed 1 base from V and 4 bases from J, with 13 bases in between. CDR3 length: 15 residues. DNA for the CDR3: TGTGCCAGCAGCTTAGTCTCCTATGGAGGAGAGACCCAGTACTTC. Amino acids: CASSLVSYGGETQYF.

The chain recombines TRBV25-1 with TRBJ1-5; D not certain. Trimming took 8 bases from V and 10 from J, leaving 15 bases between them. This CDR3 has 12 residues. Germline V gene sequence: CDR1 MGHDK, CDR2 SYGVNS. DNA for the CDR3: TGTGCCAGCGAAGGAGGGTATGGACCCCAGCATTTT. The encoded protein is CASEGGYGPQHF.

This rearrangement joins TRBV7-9 to TRBJ1-2, with a tentative D call TRBD1 (6 bases). Germline V gene sequence: CDR1 SEHNR, CDR2 FQNEAQ (reference sequence). This CDR3 contains 14 residues. Trimming pared 3 bases from V and 4 bases from J, leaving 12 bases between. The CDR3 loop reads CASSFRDRPYGYTF. CDR3 DNA: TGTGCCAGCAGCTTCCGTGACAGGCCCTATGGCTACACCTTC.

V usage is TRBV18 and J usage is TRBJ2-1; possibly TRBD1 for D (6 bases). Between the trimmed V and J ends, which lost 1 base and 3 bases, there was a span of 7 bases. This CDR3 is 14 amino acids long. Germline-derived CDR1 and CDR2 are KGHSH and LQKENI. The CDR3 here is CASSPQDSYNEQFF. CDR3 nucleotides: TGTGCCAGCTCACCACAGGACAGCTACAATGAGCAGTTCTTC.

This clone has more than one count but fewer than ten. The chain has TRBV7-3 and TRBJ1-3, with D possibly TRBD1 on 5 matching bases. Germline V gene data show CDR1 as SGHTA and CDR2 as FQGTGA. With 5 bases removed from V and 0 bases from J, the gap between germline ends came to 8 bases. There are 14 residues in the CDR3. Written as DNA, the CDR3 is TGTGCCAGCAGCCCCGACAGCTCTGGAAACACCATATATTTT. It is translated as CASSPDSSGNTIYF.

A few counts support this clone. J is TRBJ2-2 and V is TRBV7-9; D is possibly TRBD2 (6 bases). The CDR3 runs 13 residues. CDR1 and CDR2 from the germline V gene are SEHNR and FQNEAQ (reference sequence). This CDR3 is CAWGDANTGELFF. The CDR3 region has the DNA TGTGCATGGGGGGACGCGAACACCGGGGAGCTGTTTTTT.

The chain uses TRBV9 and TRBJ2-1, with 11 nucleotides matching TRBD2. CDR3 size: 14 residues. Germline V gene lookup returns CDR1 SGDLS and CDR2 YYNGEE. With V trimmed by 2 bases and J by 6 bases, 1 base remained unmatched. The CDR3 DNA reads as TGTGCCAGCAGCGTTAGCGGGGGGGGCAATGAGCAGTTCTTC. It is translated as CASSVSGGGNEQFF.

The V gene is TRBV2, the J gene TRBJ2-7; 8 nucleotides match TRBD1. Unmatched junction bases numbered 8, after V lost 8 bases and J lost 8 bases. The CDR3 spans 12 residues. Germline assignment: CDR1 SNHLY and CDR2 FYNNEI. The CDR3 DNA is TGTGCCAGCCGGTGGACAGGGCGTAAGCAGTACTTC. Protein product: CASRWTGRKQYF.

The chain recombines TRBV4-1 with TRBJ2-7; D possibly corresponds to TRBD1 (5 bases). V gave up 0 bases and J gave up 9 bases, with 9 bases separating them. This CDR3 is built from 12 residues. Germline V lookup: CDR1 MGHRA, CDR2 YSYEKL. The DNA for the CDR3 is TGCGCCAGCAGCCAAGATGGGGCCCGGCAGTACTTC. It codes for CASSQDGARQYF.

The rearrangement uses TRBV6-4 and TRBJ1-1; D remains unclear. Germline V gene lookup returns CDR1 MRHNA and CDR2 SNTAGT. The V end was cut by 0 bases, the J end by 4 bases, with 12 bases between. The CDR3 consists of 15 residues. The CDR3 sequence is CASSDSPGSATEAFF. The CDR3 nucleotides are TGTGCCAGCAGTGACTCCCCAGGTTCGGCCACTGAAGCTTTCTTT.

Concerning this clone: Other nucleotide sequences from this sample produce the same CDR3. The chain combines TRBV9 with TRBJ2-7; tentatively, D is TRBD1 (5 bases). This CDR3 spans 14 amino acids. V lost 0 bases and J 1 base, leaving 8 bases between the germline ends. CDR1 and CDR2 (germline): SGDLS, YYNGEE. The CDR3, as DNA: TGTGCCAGCAGCGTAGGAGACAGTTCCTACGAGCAGTACTTC. It is translated as CASSVGDSSYEQYF.

The V and J genes are TRBV27 and TRBJ2-7; D may be TRBD2 (5 bases). Between the trimmed V and J ends, which lost 2 bases and 9 bases, there was a span of 17 bases. This CDR3 comprises 14 residues. Germline CDR1 and CDR2: MNHEY and SMNVEV (reference sequence). The CDR3 region has the DNA TGTGCCAGCAGTTTAACGCCCCAGCGGCTAGGGCAGTACTTC. Translated, it gives CASSLTPQRLGQYF.

This clone was counted a few times. The genes are TRBV7-2 and TRBJ2-3, with TRBD2 as a possible D gene (6 bases). The length of the CDR3 is 16 residues. CDR1 is SGHTA, CDR2 FQGNSA, per germline. The germline V and J ends were trimmed by 5 bases and 3 bases, with 18 bases remaining between them. The CDR3 sequence is CASSPGLYPRTDTQYF. The CDR3 DNA follows: TGTGCCAGCAGCCCGGGACTCTACCCGAGGACAGATACGCAGTATTTT.

The chain employs TRBV5-8 and TRBJ2-7; 8 bases are shared with TRBD2. J lost 6 bases, V lost 0 bases, and 8 bases had no gene match. The germline V gene has CDR1 SGHTS and CDR2 YDEGEE. The CDR3 runs to 15 residues. CDR3 residues: CASSLVLAGGREQYF. CDR3 coding DNA: TGTGCCAGCAGCTTGGTGCTCGCGGGGGGTCGCGAGCAGTACTTC.

The CDR3 nucleotides are TGCGCCAGCAGCCAAGAAGGGGCGAATAAAGTCCGGTTCTTC. Translation gives CASSQEGANKVRFF. The chain joins TRBV4-3 to TRBJ2-1; D may be TRBD1 (5 bases). Germline values: CDR1 LGHNA, CDR2 YSLEER. The CDR3 is 14 amino acids. V was trimmed by 0 bases and J by 15 bases, leaving 18 bases between them.